The sequence of this T cell receptor beta chain was determined in a study of blood T cell repertoires in COVID-19. Germline CDR1 KGHSH, CDR2 LQKENI. V gave up 4 bases and J gave up 10 bases; unmatched junction bases: 7. This CDR3 spans 14 amino acids. In the authors' methods: The assay estimated nucleated cells by amplifying reference gene primers. Clones were read by immunoSEQ multiplex PCR, and TCRdb kept only the in-frame ones, dropping some. From that table come the V and J calls and clone size; the DNA was used to work out D and trimming. The top ten hold roughly 5% of the sample, which has 45,000 to 55,000 clones, 75% to 90% seen once.

Sequencing input: peripheral blood. The rearrangement uses TRBV18 and TRBJ1-6, with 7 bases fitting TRBD1. The TCR sequence derives from a human donor in a cohort sampled during active COVID-19. CDR3 protein: CASSRDSQRSPLHF. CDR3 DNA: TGTGCCAGCTCACGGGACAGTCAGAGATCACCCCTCCACTTT.